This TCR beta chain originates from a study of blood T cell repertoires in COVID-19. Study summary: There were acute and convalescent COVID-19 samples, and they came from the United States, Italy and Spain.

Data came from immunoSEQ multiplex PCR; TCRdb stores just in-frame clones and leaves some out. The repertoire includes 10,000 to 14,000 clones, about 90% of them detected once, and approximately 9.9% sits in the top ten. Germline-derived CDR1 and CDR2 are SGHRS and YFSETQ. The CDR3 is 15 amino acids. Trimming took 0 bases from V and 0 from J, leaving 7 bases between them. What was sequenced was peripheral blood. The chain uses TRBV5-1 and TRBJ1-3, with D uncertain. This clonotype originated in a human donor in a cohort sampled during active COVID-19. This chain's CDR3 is CASSLGQNSGNTIYF. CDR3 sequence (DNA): TGCGCCAGCAGCTTGGGACAAAACTCTGGAAACACCATATATTTT.